The T cell receptor beta chain under discussion was sequenced for a study of blood T cell repertoires in COVID-19. On the study more broadly: The United States, Italy and Spain supplied acute and convalescent COVID-19 samples. Sources were T cells, B-cell-depleted T cells, or PBMCs; the material itself was cDNA or gDNA.

In the original analysis: Counts of nucleated cells, estimated from reference gene primer amplification, were obtained. Sequenced by immunoSEQ multiplex PCR; TCRdb stores in-frame clones only, minus some. That table is the source of V, J and clone size, and D and trimming were worked out from the DNA. The sample contains 150,000 to 200,000 clones, approximately 83% of which appear only once. As concerns this clone: A read error may produce the germline difference seen at one junction end.

CDR1 and CDR2 (germline): SGHAT, FQDESV (reference sequence). The CDR3 is made up of 12 amino acids. Sequences were obtained from peripheral blood. The chain links TRBV11-1 to TRBJ2-5; perhaps TRBD2 as D (6 bases). This receptor was identified in a man in his 60s with acute or convalescent COVID-19. CDR3: CASSSSRETQYF. The CDR3 DNA follows: TGTGCCAGCAGCTCTTCCCGGGAGACTCAGTACTTC.